This record concerns one TCR beta chain sequence. What it binds is not known. The data belong to a study of monozygotic twins with inflammatory bowel disease. Study-level findings and limits: Other individuals had fewer clonotypes in common with IBD patients than with healthy twins, especially with disease activity. For repertoire similarity, concordant twins did not differ from discordant twins, possibly because power was limited.

Researchers used template switching to add UMIs featuring a 6-nucleotide sample barcode. With the 5' RACE reads reprocessed, TCRdb shows one record per CDR3 protein and no DNA. Here the sample table reports fewer than 450,000 distinct CDR3 sequences. The germline gives CDR1 SGHRS, CDR2 YFSETQ. The CDR3 is 14 amino acids. This chain uses TRBV5-1 with TRBJ1-2; checking the TCRdb D call of TRBD1 is not possible without DNA. The clonotype was recovered from a human donor with ulcerative colitis or Crohn's disease, or a healthy co-twin of an affected twin (not recorded which). Input material: blood. The CDR3 sequence is CASREGQGIGGYTF.